This TCR beta chain was observed in a study of cytomegalovirus exposure and HLA in healthy donors. Findings of the study overall: In a later analysis, a missense DCLRE1C variant was linked to TCR beta V- and J-gene trimming. Analyses of presence/absence relied on an assumption of roughly uniform sequencing depth across donors.

In regard to this clone: Its specificity is unknown.

Primers included in the PCR were 60 Vbeta and 13 Jbeta primers. Assay used: immunoSEQ multiplex PCR; TCRdb lists only in-frame clones, some missing. Its listing shows fewer than 85,000 clones. J was trimmed by 0 bases and V by 4 bases; bases with no gene match: 6. Germline assignment: CDR1 KGHSH and CDR2 LQKENI. CDR3 length: 16 amino acids. The chain combines TRBV18 with TRBJ1-5; 7 bases map to TRBD1. The receptor was isolated from a man in his fifties in good health and CMV-seropositive. Sequenced sample: PBMCs. The CDR3 DNA follows: TGTGCCAGCTCACTGGAACAGGGGCTTAGCAATCAGCCCCAGCATTTT. Translating it yields CASSLEQGLSNQPQHF.